Listed here is a single T cell receptor (beta chain). The entry originates in a study of shared clonotypes between healthy human individuals. The deep-level immunoSEQ assay was used. Sequenced by immunoSEQ multiplex PCR; TCRdb stores in-frame clones only, minus some. The table has 520,000 or so clones, around 74% seen once. The CDR3 totals 18 residues. Losses at the gene ends were 3 bases for V and 5 bases for J; bases not matched to a gene: 8. Germline CDR1 reads ENHRY; CDR2 reads SYGVKD. Samples left unsorted employed approximately 94 million PBMCs for genomic DNA. The chain carries TRBV10-3 and TRBJ2-3; the match to TRBD2 covers 16 bases. Sequencing was performed on PBMCs. This clonotype originated in a woman aged 40 to 49 in good health. Some clones in this sample may be carry-over from other donors' samples. The CDR3 loop reads CAISDPGTSGRAGDTQYF. In nucleotides, the CDR3 is TGTGCCATCAGTGACCCAGGGACTAGCGGGAGGGCCGGAGATACGCAGTATTTT.